Below, 23 T cell receptor beta chains from the same sample are listed, as sequenced in a study of T cells after yellow fever vaccination (dated by TCRdb to 2018 to 2020). The meaning of the sample's treatment or condition label: live attenuated yellow fever vaccine strain. The library relied on 5' RACE. Instrument on record: Illumina HiSeq 2500. The public reads were reanalyzed by TCRdb: fastp trimming at Q25, MiXCR alignment, in-frame beta chains only. Every entry covers one CDR3 protein and lists the most common genes and DNA from its rows. For this sample the table gives fewer than 150,000 distinct CDR3 sequences, of which more than 5.5% were detected only once. The leading ten clones occupy 2.7% of the sample. The sample was CD4+ T cells sorted from PBMCs, taken roughly 46 days after the first yellow fever vaccination. The receptors were sampled from a man in his late teens or twenties who received the YFV17D yellow fever vaccine.

The CDR3 nucleotides read TGTGCCAGCAGTCCCGTTCGTGTCTACGAGCAGTACGTC. Protein sequence: CASSPVRVYEQYV. The chain uses TRBV28 and TRBJ2-7; D is undetermined. CDR3 size: 13 residues. V lost 5 bases to trimming and J lost 3 bases, with 11 bases between them. The V gene's germline CDR1 is MDHEN and CDR2 SYDVKM.

This clonotype was counted between two and nine times. The chain is built from TRBV7-3 and TRBJ2-6; maybe TRBD1 (5 bases). The CDR3 covers 16 residues. Germline V CDR1 and CDR2: SGHTA, FQGTGA. The V end lost 3 bases, the J end lost 3 bases, and 12 bases lay between the germline ends. The CDR3 reads CASSLGRASGANVLTF. CDR3 nucleotides: TGTGCCAGCAGCTTGGGCAGGGCTAGTGGGGCCAACGTCCTGACTTTC.

This clonotype was detected ten times or more. The rearrangement links TRBV6-2 or TRBV6-3 to TRBJ2-3; TRBD1 might be the D (5 bases). The V end was cut by 7 bases, the J end by 5 bases, with 25 bases between. CDR1 is MNHEY and CDR2 is SVGEGT in the germline V gene. This CDR3 is 17 amino acids long. CDR3 DNA: TGTGCCAGCATTCCGCCCCAGGGTACCGACACAGGAGATACGCAGTATTTT. Translation gives CASIPPQGTDTGDTQYF.

This clonotype was observed many times. This chain joins TRBV29-1 and TRBJ2-1, with 9 bases matching TRBD1. V lost 7 bases to trimming and J lost 5 bases; unmatched junction nucleotides: 9. The CDR3 runs to 14 residues. In germline, CDR1 is SQVTM, CDR2 ANQGSEA. This chain's CDR3 is CSAGGDRADNEQFF. DNA for the CDR3: TGCAGCGCCGGAGGGGACAGGGCTGACAATGAGCAGTTCTTC.

CDR3 loop: CSARDAGQGHYAEAFF. CDR3 DNA sequence: TGCAGTGCTAGAGATGCAGGACAGGGGCACTATGCTGAAGCTTTCTTT. V usage is TRBV20-1 and J usage is TRBJ1-1; 9 positions match TRBD1. CDR1 is DFQATT and CDR2 is SNEGSKA in the germline V gene (reference sequence). V shed 0 bases, J shed 6 bases, and the junction held 11 bases outside the gene matches. The CDR3 covers 16 residues.

This clonotype was seen a handful of times. The J gene is TRBJ2-7, the V gene TRBV6-6, with D possibly TRBD2 on 6 matching bases. The germline gives CDR1 MNHNY, CDR2 SVGAGI (reference sequence). CDR3 length: 13 amino acids. With 10 bases removed from V and 5 bases from J, the gap between germline ends came to 18 bases. CDR3 DNA sequence: TGTGCCACCGGGGACTCCGCTGTCGACGAGCAGTACGTC. This gives the protein CATGDSAVDEQYV.

The CDR3: CASSLGTGRNTQYF. The CDR3 region has the DNA TGTGCCAGCAGCTTAGGGACAGGGAGAAATACGCAGTATTTT. The rearrangement uses TRBV7-9 and TRBJ2-3, with 8 bases fitting TRBD1. V was pared by 1 base and J by 7 bases, with 4 bases of the junction left unmatched. CDR3 length equals 14 residues. From germline, CDR1 is SEHNR and CDR2 FQNEAQ (reference sequence).

This clonotype was observed a few times. The CDR3 nucleotides are TGTGCCAGCCGAAACCATCTCGGGACAGGGGTTGATGGGGGCACCGGGGAGCTGTTTTTT. Amino acids: CASRNHLGTGVDGGTGELFF. The chain recombines TRBV4-2 with TRBJ2-2, with 10 bases identical to TRBD1. V dropped 8 bases and J dropped 4; count of bases not matched to a gene: 22. The CDR3 runs 20 residues. CDR1 LGHNA and CDR2 YNFKEQ come from the germline V gene.

This clonotype occurred many times. DNA of the CDR3: TGTGCCATCCAAGGGACAGGCGGTCTGCCCCAGCATTTT. This gives the protein CAIQGTGGLPQHF. The rearrangement uses TRBV10-3 and TRBJ1-5, with 8 bases fitting TRBD1. Germline V gene data show CDR1 as ENHRY and CDR2 as SYGVKD. Trimming took 8 bases from V and 9 from J; bases not matched to a gene: 9. The CDR3 totals 13 residues.

This clonotype was counted ten times or more. This chain joins TRBV5-4 and TRBJ1-4, with TRBD1 identical over 7 bases. The CDR3 has 13 residues. Per germline, CDR1 SGHNT and CDR2 YYREEE (reference sequence). The trim removed 7 bases at V and 5 bases at J, leaving 5 bases unmatched. Here the CDR3 DNA reads TGTGCCAGCCGACAGGGACTGAATGAAAAACTGTTTTTT. It encodes CASRQGLNEKLFF.

This clonotype has at least ten counts. The genes are TRBV10-3 and TRBJ2-3; the match to TRBD2 covers 16 bases. The CDR3 runs 18 residues. CDR1 and CDR2 from the germline V gene are ENHRY and SYGVKD. J was trimmed by 2 bases and V by 6 bases; bases with no gene match: 8. CDR3 protein: CAIRHSGTSGGATDTQYF. The CDR3 region has the DNA TGTGCCATCAGACACTCCGGGACTAGCGGGGGGGCCACAGATACGCAGTATTTT.

This clonotype was seen at least ten times. The CDR3 is CASSLLGIASYNEQFF. The CDR3 nucleotides are TGCGCCAGCAGCTTACTCGGCATCGCCTCCTACAATGAGCAGTTCTTC. This chain links TRBV5-1 with TRBJ2-1; no reliable D call. The germline CDR1 and CDR2 sequences are SGHRS and YFSETQ. The CDR3 spans 16 residues. V was pared by 2 bases and J by 0 bases, with 12 bases between. Full variable domain (outside the CDR3, taken from reference TRBV5-1 and TRBJ2-1): KAGVTQTPRYLIKTRGQQVTLSCSPISGHRSVSWYQQTPGQGLQFLFEYFSETQRNKGNFPGRFSGRQFSNSRSEMNVSTLELGDSALYLCASSLLGIASYNEQFFGPGTRLTVL.

This clonotype was observed at least ten times. The rearrangement uses TRBV20-1 and TRBJ2-7; D possibly corresponds to TRBD1 (6 bases). Looked up from germline, CDR1 is DFQATT and CDR2 is SNEGSKA (reference sequence). V was clipped by 5 bases and J by 5 bases, with 10 bases between them. The CDR3 sequence is 11 residues long. CDR3 in amino acids: CSAYRVNEQYF. The DNA of the CDR3 is TGCAGTGCTTACAGGGTCAACGAGCAGTACTTC.

Many counts were recorded for this clonotype. CDR3 nucleotides: TGTGCCAGCAGCCCCTGGACAAGACAAGAGACCCAGTACTTC. Residues: CASSPWTRQETQYF. This chain connects TRBV7-2 to TRBJ2-5; D might be TRBD1 (5 bases). V was shortened by 5 bases and J by 2 bases, with 12 bases between the two germline ends. This CDR3 spans 14 amino acids. Germline values: CDR1 SGHTA, CDR2 FQGNSA. The full variable domain, its missing parts supplied by reference TRBV7-2 and TRBJ2-5, is GAGVSQSPSNKVTEKGKDVELRCDPISGHTALYWYRQSLGQGLEFLIYFQGNSAPDKSGLPSDRFSAERTGGSVSTLTIQRTQQEDSAVYLCASSPWTRQETQYFGPGTRLLVL.

This clonotype was detected ten times or more. The chain uses TRBV29-1 and TRBJ1-5; D is unresolved. V lost 7 bases and J lost 4, with 11 bases in between. The CDR3 runs to 12 residues. Germline assignment: CDR1 SQVTM and CDR2 ANQGSEA. CDR3 nucleotide sequence: TGCAGCGCAATGGACCCAAATCAGCCCCAGCATTTT. Protein product: CSAMDPNQPQHF. Full variable domain (remainder filled in from reference TRBV29-1 and TRBJ1-5): SAVISQKPSRDICQRGTSLTIQCQVDSQVTMMFWYRQQPGQSLTLIATANQGSEATYESGFVIDKFPISRPNLTFSTLTVSNMSPEDSSIYLCSAMDPNQPQHFGDGTRLSIL.

A word on this clonotype: This clone may be a read error of a much larger clone one base away. This chain uses TRBV4-3 with TRBJ1-6; 8 nucleotides line up with TRBD1. J lost 7 bases, V lost 1 base, and 6 bases had no gene match. This CDR3 comprises 16 residues. The V gene's germline CDR1 is LGHNA and CDR2 YSLEER. The CDR3: CASSQAGTGLNSPLHF. For the CDR3, the DNA is TGCGCCAGCAGCCAAGCAGGGACAGGCCTAAATTCACCCCTCCACTTT.

This clonotype was recorded at least ten times. The chain joins TRBV7-2 to TRBJ1-5; TRBD1 might be the D (5 bases). The CDR3 is 13 residues long. CDR1 is SGHTA, CDR2 FQGNSA, per germline. V shed 1 base and J shed 5 bases, with 6 bases lying between them. Here the CDR3 reads CASSLGRDQPQHF. As DNA, the CDR3 is TGTGCCAGCAGCTTAGGCAGGGATCAGCCCCAGCATTTT.

This clonotype was picked up many times. The chain employs TRBV5-1 and TRBJ2-3; TRBD2 is a possible D gene (6 bases). This CDR3 contains 14 residues. With 5 bases removed from V and 2 bases from J, the gap between germline ends came to 12 bases. The germline gives CDR1 SGHRS, CDR2 YFSETQ. The CDR3 DNA reads TGCGCCAGCAGGCGGGGACGGACCACAGATACGCAGTATTTT. Translation: CASRRGRTTDTQYF. Using reference TRBV5-1 and TRBJ2-3 for the parts outside the CDR3, the full variable domain is KAGVTQTPRYLIKTRGQQVTLSCSPISGHRSVSWYQQTPGQGLQFLFEYFSETQRNKGNFPGRFSGRQFSNSRSEMNVSTLELGDSALYLCASRRGRTTDTQYFGPGTRLTVL.

This clonotype has a count of ten or more. CDR3 nucleotide sequence: TGCGCCAGCAGCGCTCAGGGTTACAATGAGCAGTTCTTC. Translated, it gives CASSAQGYNEQFF. The V and J genes are TRBV5-1 and TRBJ2-1, with D possibly matching TRBD1 (5 bases). The CDR3 is 13 amino acids. Looked up from germline, CDR1 is SGHRS and CDR2 is YFSETQ. V was cut by 4 bases and J by 4 bases, with 9 bases left in between.

Many counts were recorded for this clonotype. V gene TRBV12-3 or TRBV12-4 combines with J gene TRBJ1-1, with unresolved D. The CDR3 loop spans 12 amino acids. Between the trimmed V and J ends, which lost 8 bases and 9 bases, there was a span of 16 bases. CDR3 nucleotides: TGTGCCAGCCTTCTCATGAGGGCTAAAGCTTTCTTT. This encodes CASLLMRAKAFF.

This clonotype was recorded many times. The chain links TRBV6-2 or TRBV6-3 to TRBJ2-3; 14 bases align to TRBD2. This CDR3 comprises 21 residues. CDR1 is MNHEY and CDR2 is SVGEGT in the germline V gene. The ends lost 6 bases at V and 2 bases at J; junction bases unmatched: 19. The CDR3 protein is CASSSRGGLAGAGGPTDTQYF. The CDR3 nucleotides are TGTGCCAGCAGCTCTCGGGGGGGACTAGCGGGGGCCGGAGGACCCACAGATACGCAGTATTTT.

This clonotype has at least ten counts. The chain is built from TRBV7-2 and TRBJ2-5, with a possible D match to TRBD2 (7 bases). Germline V gene lookup returns CDR1 SGHTA and CDR2 FQGNSA. Trimming stripped 1 base from V and 9 bases from J, with 18 bases between. The CDR3 spans 15 residues. CDR3 DNA sequence: TGTGCCAGCAGCTTAGAGAGGGCGGGGGCCGGGGCCCAGTACTTC. It yields the protein CASSLERAGAGAQYF.

At least ten counts were recorded for this clonotype. The chain uses TRBV7-2 and TRBJ1-1; possibly TRBD1 for D (5 bases). The CDR3 contains 14 residues. CDR1 and CDR2 (germline): SGHTA, FQGNSA. Trimming took 1 base from V and 5 from J, leaving 11 bases between them. CDR3 loop: CASSLGTGWTEAFF. CDR3 coding DNA: TGTGCCAGCAGCTTAGGCACAGGTTGGACTGAAGCTTTCTTT.